This T cell receptor (beta chain) was retrieved from a study of T cell responses to AZD1222 COVID-19 vaccine. Note on this clone: No antigen is known for it.

Using immunoSEQ multiplex PCR, the repertoire was profiled, and TCRdb retains in-frame clones only, with some absent. The data show 100,000 to 150,000 clones, with over 75% seen just once and approximately 3.1% held by the top ten. The CDR3 covers 15 residues. The germline CDR1 and CDR2 sequences are KGHSH and LQKENI. Trimming cost V 4 bases and J 4 bases, with 14 bases left between them. Study results and limitations: The study found vaccine-associated CD4 TCRs spanning spike, dominant at 160-218 and 743-854. Compared with day 0, the breadth and depth of the Spike-specific TCR repertoire rose significantly after two doses of AZD1222. Baseline seropositives among AZD1222 recipients totaled only five to seven. Females made up more of the donors, who were largely white British, and clonal diversity may have come out too low.

The sequence came from an adult in good health. The V and J genes are TRBV18 and TRBJ1-5, with D possibly being TRBD1 (6 bases). The source was peripheral blood, collected on day 0 of AZD1222 vaccination. The CDR3 DNA reads TGTGCCAGCTCACTTCGGGGACAAGCGAATCAGCCCCAGCATTTT. This gives the protein CASSLRGQANQPQHF.